The T cell receptor (beta chain) described here comes from a study of T cell responses to AZD1222 COVID-19 vaccine. The junction had 9 bases not matched to a gene; V was cut back by 5 bases and J by 5 bases. This CDR3 spans 14 amino acids. CDR1 is SEHNR and CDR2 is FQNEAQ in the germline V gene (reference sequence). Some clones are missing from TCRdb's copy, which holds only in-frame ones; the method was immunoSEQ multiplex PCR. The sample holds 95,000 to 150,000 clones; around 84% are singletons and the top ten take approximately 7.5%. Findings and caveats of the study: Once two AZD1222 doses were given, Spike-specific TCR breadth and depth went up. Epitopes outside B.1.351 and B.1.1.7 mutated regions reportedly drew nearly half of spike TCRs. There were mostly white British donors and more females than males, and clonal diversity was possibly underestimated. Repertoires were obtained only post-peak T cell response.

Of note for this clone: What it binds is unknown.

The receptor was derived from an adult in good health. The chain carries TRBV7-9 and TRBJ2-7, with 7 bases matching TRBD1. The starting material was peripheral blood, obtained on day 0 of AZD1222 vaccination. CDR3 sequence (DNA): TGTGCCAGCAGCCCCTCGACAGGGTGGCACGAGCAGTACTTC. Residues: CASSPSTGWHEQYF.